The 10 T cell receptor beta chains presented below share a single source sample, sequenced in a study of cytomegalovirus exposure and HLA in healthy donors. Researchers ran the PCR with 60 Vbeta and 13 Jbeta primers. Assay used: immunoSEQ multiplex PCR; TCRdb lists only in-frame clones, some missing. The sample lists about 160,000 clones, over 75% seen once, with roughly 1.5% in the top ten. Sequencing was performed on PBMCs. The receptors originated from a woman aged 25 to 39 in good health and CMV-seronegative.

This clone came up a few times. The rearrangement joins TRBV15 to TRBJ1-6; weak D call: TRBD1 (5 bases). Germline V CDR1 and CDR2: LNHNV, YYDKDF (reference sequence). This CDR3 has 16 amino acids. Trimming shortened V by 5 bases and J by 7 bases, and 18 bases separated the two germline ends. This CDR3 reads CATSAETLAGNSPLHF. The DNA for the CDR3 is TGTGCCACCAGCGCTGAGACCCTGGCAGGGAATTCACCCCTCCACTTT. Full variable domain (missing parts from reference TRBV15 and TRBJ1-6): DAMVIQNPRYQVTQFGKPVTLSCSQTLNHNVMYWYQQKSSQAPKLLFHYYDKDFNNEADTPDNFQSRRPNTSFCFLDIRSPGLGDTAMYLCATSAETLAGNSPLHFGNGTRLTVT.

V and J are TRBV19 and TRBJ1-1; D remains unclear. CDR1 and CDR2 from the germline V gene are LNHDA and SQIVND (reference sequence). V was clipped by 5 bases and J by 4 bases, with 14 bases between them. The CDR3 sequence is 14 residues long. The CDR3 loop is CASSQIGRGTEAFF. The CDR3 DNA follows: TGTGCCAGTAGTCAGATCGGGCGGGGCACTGAAGCTTTCTTT.

The genes are TRBV19 and TRBJ1-2, with 7 bases lining up with TRBD1. The CDR3 is 12 amino acids. V lost 1 base, J lost 9 bases, and 2 bases stayed unmatched. Germline lookup yields CDR1 LNHDA and CDR2 SQIVND (reference sequence). CDR3 coding DNA: TGTGCCAGTAGTATAGGACAGGGCAGCTACACCTTC. This sequence encodes CASSIGQGSYTF.

V is TRBV5-1 and J is TRBJ2-7, with 7 bases aligning to TRBD1. Germline V lookup: CDR1 SGHRS, CDR2 YFSETQ. V was clipped by 3 bases and J by 0 bases; unmatched bases: 3. The CDR3 is made up of 14 amino acids. The DNA for the CDR3 is TGCGCCAGCAGCTGGACAGGCTTCTCCTACGAGCAGTACTTC. This gives the protein CASSWTGFSYEQYF.

The chain is built from TRBV7-8 and TRBJ1-5; D is uncertain. The CDR3 length is 13 residues. Trimming stripped 3 bases from V and 4 bases from J, with 7 bases between. Per germline, CDR1 SGHVS and CDR2 FQNEAQ. The DNA for the CDR3 is TGTGCCAGCAGCTTCGTCGGTAATCAGCCCCAGCATTTT. Amino acid sequence: CASSFVGNQPQHF.

J is TRBJ2-1 and V is TRBV11-2; 16 bases match TRBD2. This CDR3 region has 15 residues. Per the germline V gene, CDR1 is SGHAT and CDR2 is FQNNGV. After removal of 3 bases from V and 7 bases from J, the junction contained 0 bases not matched to a gene. CDR3 amino acids: CASSLGLAGGNEQFF. Written as DNA, the CDR3 is TGTGCCAGCAGCTTGGGACTAGCGGGGGGGAATGAGCAGTTCTTC.

This chain joins TRBV13 and TRBJ2-1, with TRBD2 matching 14 bases. The V gene's germline CDR1 is PRHDT and CDR2 FYEKMQ (reference sequence). The CDR3 length is 18 residues. The junction had 7 bases not matched to a gene; V was cut back by 0 bases and J by 6 bases. The chain's CDR3 is CASSLGVRGLAGVNEQFF. DNA of the CDR3: TGTGCCAGCAGCTTAGGAGTTAGGGGACTAGCGGGGGTCAATGAGCAGTTCTTC.

This rearrangement joins TRBV29-1 to TRBJ1-1; 9 nucleotides align to TRBD1. Per germline, CDR1 SQVTM and CDR2 ANQGSEA. V shed 7 bases, J shed 5 bases, and the junction held 5 bases outside the gene matches. CDR3 length: 12 residues. The CDR3: CSAGQGLTEAFF. CDR3 sequence (DNA): TGCAGCGCTGGACAGGGGTTGACTGAAGCTTTCTTT.

This clone was seen a handful of times. The chain employs TRBV29-1 and TRBJ1-1; D gene uncertain. The V and J ends lost 4 bases and 5 bases respectively, with 17 bases between them. CDR1 is SQVTM and CDR2 is ANQGSEA in the germline V gene. This CDR3 comprises 14 residues. DNA for the CDR3: TGCAGCGTTGTCGTTGTAGGGCGGGGTACTGAAGCTTTCTTT. Protein: CSVVVVGRGTEAFF.

This CDR3 is CASSRSDREAYGYTF. The CDR3 nucleotides read TGCGCCAGCAGCCGCTCGGACAGGGAGGCCTATGGCTACACCTTC. V gene TRBV5-1 combines with J gene TRBJ1-2; 8 bases are a match to TRBD1. V was pared by 4 bases and J by 4 bases, with 9 bases of the junction left unmatched. The CDR3 spans 15 residues. Germline V gene sequence: CDR1 SGHRS, CDR2 YFSETQ.